This TCR beta chain is from a study of vaccination and CD4 T cells after COVID-19. Study-wide background: Spike peptides, overlapping and drawn from SARS-CoV-2, HCoV-NL63, HCoV-OC43 and HCoV-229E, were used to stimulate cells.

Trimming removed 1 base at V and 6 bases at J, with 9 bases between. This CDR3 spans 13 amino acids. Treatment meaning: 10-day PBMC culture with coronavirus spike peptide pools or control peptides (ViraFEST assay). Every well contained 1.5 million to 2.5 million PBMCs, which were grown with about 9.3 IU/ml IL-2 and roughly 10 ug/ml peptide pools. Concerning this clonotype itself: Its target is unknown.

CD4+ T cells that had been cultured provided DNA sequenced with the Oncomine TCR Beta short-read assay. TCRdb called the PCR reads again in MiXCR, with one record for every CDR3 protein. The table has roughly 22,000 distinct CDR3 sequences, about 30% seen once. Sequencing input: cultured CD4+ T cells from blood. The TCR comes from a human donor with COVID-19. The rearrangement joins TRBV12-3 or TRBV12-4 to TRBJ1-2; no firm D call. This CDR3 is CASSLGRNNGYTF. The CDR3 region has the DNA TGTGCCAGCAGTTTAGGCAGAAATAATGGCTACACCTTC.